These T cell receptor beta chains were read from a single sample in a study of blood T cell repertoires in COVID-19. Profiling relied on immunoSEQ multiplex PCR, and the TCRdb table lists in-frame clones only, not all of them. Of over 200,000 clones listed, roughly 86% are singletons. The sample was peripheral blood. All receptors derive from a human donor in a cohort sampled during active COVID-19. Both conserved end residues are part of each CDR3. The D gene is left open where the match is weak. The size entry is marked missing in some rows and otherwise reads once, few, many or a size class.

V gene: TRBV6-5
J gene: TRBJ2-7
clone size: NA
D gene: NA
CDR3 DNA: TGTGCCAGCAGCAGTACAGGTGCTTCCTACGAGCAGTACTTC
CDR3 protein: CASSSTGASYEQYF

V gene: TRBV27
J gene: TRBJ1-2
clone size: NA
D gene: NA
CDR3 DNA: TGTGCCAGCAGCTACACAGAAAACCACTATGGCTACACCTTC
CDR3 protein: CASSYTENHYGYTF

V gene: TRBV11-2
J gene: TRBJ1-2
clone size: NA
D gene: NA
CDR3 DNA: TGTGCCAGCAGCTTAGGCGGTCGGGGGGGCCGGCCTCCTTATTTC
CDR3 protein: CASSLGGRGGRPPYF

V gene: TRBV30
J gene: TRBJ1-4
clone size: NA
D gene: NA
CDR3 DNA: TGTGCCTGGCGGCAGTCGGGTACTAATGAAAAACTGTTTTTT
CDR3 protein: CAWRQSGTNEKLFF

V gene: TRBV30
J gene: TRBJ2-7
clone size: NA
D gene: NA
CDR3 DNA: TGTGCCTGGAGTCCAGGATACGGCCTCCCGCACTACGAGCAGTACTTC
CDR3 protein: CAWSPGYGLPHYEQYF

V gene: TRBV6-6
J gene: TRBJ2-7
clone size: NA
D gene: NA
CDR3 DNA: TGTGCCAGCAGTTTGGTCAGGGATCACGAGCAGTACTTC
CDR3 protein: CASSLVRDHEQYF

V gene: TRBV7-2
J gene: TRBJ1-1
clone size: NA
D gene: NA
CDR3 DNA: TGTGCCAGCAGCCACGGACGGGGGGACACTGAAGCTTTCTTT
CDR3 protein: CASSHGRGDTEAFF

V gene: TRBV6-6
J gene: TRBJ2-3
clone size: NA
D gene: TRBD2
CDR3 DNA: TGTGCCAGCAGTCTAGGACTAGCGGGAGCAGATACGCAGTATTTT
CDR3 protein: CASSLGLAGADTQYF

V gene: TRBV11-3
J gene: TRBJ1-6
clone size: few
D gene: NA
CDR3 DNA: TGTGCCAGCAGCTTAGGAGGGCATGGTTCACCCCTCCACTTT
CDR3 protein: CASSLGGHGSPLHF

V gene: TRBV5-6
J gene: TRBJ1-2
clone size: once
D gene: NA
CDR3 DNA: TGTGCCAGCAGCCCTCCGCGCGGCTATGGCTACACCTTC
CDR3 protein: CASSPPRGYGYTF

V gene: TRBV30
J gene: TRBJ1-1
clone size: NA
D gene: NA
CDR3 DNA: TGTGCCTGGGGAGGGGAGGGGACTGAAGCTTTCTTT
CDR3 protein: CAWGGEGTEAFF

V gene: TRBV30
J gene: TRBJ1-2
clone size: NA
D gene: NA
CDR3 DNA: TGTGCCTGGAGTGCTAGCGCTAACTATGGCTACACCTTC
CDR3 protein: CAWSASANYGYTF

V gene: TRBV3-1/TRBV3-2
J gene: TRBJ1-2
clone size: NA
D gene: TRBD1
CDR3 DNA: TGTGCCAGCAGCCAGGGACAGGTTGACTATGGCTACACCTTC
CDR3 protein: CASSQGQVDYGYTF

V gene: TRBV10-3
J gene: TRBJ1-1
clone size: NA
D gene: TRBD1
CDR3 DNA: TGTGCCGCTCTCACCCATTGGGACAGGGTTTTCGACACTGAAGCTTTCTTT
CDR3 protein: CAALTHWDRVFDTEAFF

V gene: TRBV7-8
J gene: TRBJ1-1
clone size: NA
D gene: NA
CDR3 DNA: TGTGCCAGCAGCTTACATGGTTTTTTGGGAGGGGGTTACACTGAAGCTTTCTTT
CDR3 protein: CASSLHGFLGGGYTEAFF

V gene: TRBV5-1
J gene: TRBJ2-7
clone size: NA
D gene: TRBD2
CDR3 DNA: TGCGCCAGCAGCTGGACTAGCGGGAGCTACGAGCAGTACTTC
CDR3 protein: CASSWTSGSYEQYF

V gene: TRBV19
J gene: TRBJ2-1
clone size: few
D gene: NA
CDR3 DNA: TGTGCCAGTAGTATTCAGGGGCAAGGGGAGCAGTTCTTC
CDR3 protein: CASSIQGQGEQFF

V gene: TRBV5-1
J gene: TRBJ1-1
clone size: NA
D gene: NA
CDR3 DNA: TGCGCCAGCAGCTTGCTTTCACGGTCGAACACTGAAGCTTTCTTT
CDR3 protein: CASSLLSRSNTEAFF

V gene: TRBV7-8
J gene: TRBJ1-6
clone size: few
D gene: TRBD1
CDR3 DNA: TGTGCCAGCAGCTTCCCGGGACAGGCTCCTGGAGCCCTCCACTTT
CDR3 protein: CASSFPGQAPGALHF

V gene: TRBV4-3
J gene: TRBJ2-5
clone size: NA
D gene: NA
CDR3 DNA: TGCGCCAGCAGCCAAGGTTTTACAGCCACACAAGAGACCCAGTACTTC
CDR3 protein: CASSQGFTATQETQYF

V gene: TRBV28
J gene: TRBJ2-7
clone size: NA
D gene: NA
CDR3 DNA: TGTGCCAGCACCCGACCCGGGAGCTCCTACGAGCAGTACTTC
CDR3 protein: CASTRPGSSYEQYF

V gene: TRBV5-4
J gene: TRBJ2-7
clone size: NA
D gene: TRBD1
CDR3 DNA: TGTGCCAGCAGCTCCCCGGACAGGGTTTACCACGAGCAGTACTTC
CDR3 protein: CASSSPDRVYHEQYF

V gene: TRBV19
J gene: TRBJ1-5
clone size: NA
D gene: TRBD1
CDR3 DNA: TGTGCCAGTAGTACTGGGACAGGGGTTAGGGGCAATCAGCCCCAGCATTTT
CDR3 protein: CASSTGTGVRGNQPQHF

V gene: TRBV5-1
J gene: TRBJ1-1
clone size: NA
D gene: NA
CDR3 DNA: TGCGCCAGCAGCCCGAAGGAGTCGAACACTGAAGCTTTCTTT
CDR3 protein: CASSPKESNTEAFF

V gene: TRBV24-1
J gene: TRBJ2-3
clone size: NA
D gene: TRBD1
CDR3 DNA: TGTGCCACCAGTTCGGGACAGGGGGGCACAGATACGCAGTATTTT
CDR3 protein: CATSSGQGGTDTQYF

V gene: TRBV27
J gene: TRBJ1-4
clone size: NA
D gene: NA
CDR3 DNA: TGTGCCAGCAGTTTAACTCGCGGGGGAGGGTATAATGAAAAACTGTTTTTT
CDR3 protein: CASSLTRGGGYNEKLFF

V gene: TRBV28
J gene: TRBJ2-7
clone size: NA
D gene: TRBD1
CDR3 DNA: TGTGCCAGCAACCCCCCCCGGCAGGGGGTTAGGGGCGAGCAGTACTTC
CDR3 protein: CASNPPRQGVRGEQYF

V gene: TRBV24-1
J gene: TRBJ2-6
clone size: NA
D gene: NA
CDR3 DNA: TGTGCCACCAGTGAATCGGGGAAGGCCAACGTCCTGACTTTC
CDR3 protein: CATSESGKANVLTF

V gene: TRBV5-8
J gene: TRBJ2-7
clone size: NA
D gene: TRBD2
CDR3 DNA: TGTGCCAGCAGCTTAAGACTAGCGGCCTACGAGCAGTACTTC
CDR3 protein: CASSLRLAAYEQYF

V gene: TRBV10-1
J gene: TRBJ2-7
clone size: few
D gene: NA
CDR3 DNA: TGCGCCAGCAGTGAGAACCCCGACACCTACGAGCAGTACTTC
CDR3 protein: CASSENPDTYEQYF

V gene: TRBV19
J gene: TRBJ1-1
clone size: NA
D gene: NA
CDR3 DNA: TGTGCCAGTAGCCGGGCGGACAGTGTCATGAACACTGAAGCTTTCTTT
CDR3 protein: CASSRADSVMNTEAFF

V gene: TRBV6-2/TRBV6-3
J gene: TRBJ2-7
clone size: NA
D gene: NA
CDR3 DNA: TGTGCCAGCAGCCGCAGTTCCTACGAGCAGTACTTC
CDR3 protein: CASSRSSYEQYF

V gene: TRBV9
J gene: TRBJ2-1
clone size: NA
D gene: NA
CDR3 DNA: TGTGCCAGCAGCCCTCAGGCGGCTAGCAGGGGCAATGAGCAGTTCTTC
CDR3 protein: CASSPQAASRGNEQFF

V gene: TRBV5-4
J gene: TRBJ1-5
clone size: NA
D gene: NA
CDR3 DNA: TGTGCCAGCAGCTTGCCAGGGCAGCCCCAGCATTTT
CDR3 protein: CASSLPGQPQHF

V gene: TRBV19
J gene: TRBJ1-5
clone size: NA
D gene: NA
CDR3 DNA: TGTGCCAGTAGTACCTCCAGGAATCAGCCCCAGCATTTT
CDR3 protein: CASSTSRNQPQHF

V gene: TRBV2
J gene: TRBJ2-3
clone size: once
D gene: NA
CDR3 DNA: TGTGCCAGCAGAGGGGGGGGCAGGACCACAGATACGCAGTATTTT
CDR3 protein: CASRGGGRTTDTQYF

V gene: TRBV7-8
J gene: TRBJ1-5
clone size: NA
D gene: NA
CDR3 DNA: TGTGCCAGCACCGATCAACGCACAGGGCGTCAGCCCCAGCATTTT
CDR3 protein: CASTDQRTGRQPQHF

V gene: TRBV10-3
J gene: TRBJ2-7
clone size: NA
D gene: NA
CDR3 DNA: TGTGCCATCAGTGAGCACAGGGACTCCTACGAGCAGTACTTC
CDR3 protein: CAISEHRDSYEQYF

V gene: TRBV6-2/TRBV6-3
J gene: TRBJ2-7
clone size: NA
D gene: NA
CDR3 DNA: TGTGCCAGCAGCTTACTAAATTACGAGCAGTACTTC
CDR3 protein: CASSLLNYEQYF

V gene: TRBV4-1
J gene: TRBJ2-7
clone size: NA
D gene: NA
CDR3 DNA: TGCGCCAGCAGCCAAGAATCGCAGGGCTACTACGAGCAGTACTTC
CDR3 protein: CASSQESQGYYEQYF

V gene: TRBV4-1
J gene: TRBJ1-1
clone size: NA
D gene: NA
CDR3 DNA: TGCGCCAGCAGCCGACCGGGACAAGCAAACACTGAAGCTTTCTTT
CDR3 protein: CASSRPGQANTEAFF

V gene: TRBV10-1
J gene: TRBJ2-3
clone size: once
D gene: NA
CDR3 DNA: TGCGCCAGCAGAGGTAGCGGCACAGATACGCAGTATTTT
CDR3 protein: CASRGSGTDTQYF

V gene: TRBV20-1
J gene: TRBJ2-5
clone size: NA
D gene: TRBD2
CDR3 DNA: TGCAGTGCTACTGACCCACTAGCGGGAGTAGAAGAGACCCAGTACTTC
CDR3 protein: CSATDPLAGVEETQYF